This TCR beta chain originates from a study of blood T cell repertoires in COVID-19. The assay was immunoSEQ multiplex PCR, and TCRdb's table has in-frame clones only and misses some. The sample carries over 200,000 clones, 88% recorded once. Germline CDR1 is SGHAT and CDR2 is FQNNGV. CDR3 length: 13 residues. V gave up 5 bases and J gave up 4 bases, with 12 bases separating them. The sample comprised peripheral blood. This TCR came from a man aged 55-75 years who had recovered from COVID-19. This sequence joins TRBV11-2 and TRBJ2-7; D possibly corresponds to TRBD1 (6 bases). The CDR3 loop reads CASSQTGTYEQYF. The DNA of the CDR3 is TGTGCCAGCAGCCAAACCGGGACATACGAGCAGTACTTC.